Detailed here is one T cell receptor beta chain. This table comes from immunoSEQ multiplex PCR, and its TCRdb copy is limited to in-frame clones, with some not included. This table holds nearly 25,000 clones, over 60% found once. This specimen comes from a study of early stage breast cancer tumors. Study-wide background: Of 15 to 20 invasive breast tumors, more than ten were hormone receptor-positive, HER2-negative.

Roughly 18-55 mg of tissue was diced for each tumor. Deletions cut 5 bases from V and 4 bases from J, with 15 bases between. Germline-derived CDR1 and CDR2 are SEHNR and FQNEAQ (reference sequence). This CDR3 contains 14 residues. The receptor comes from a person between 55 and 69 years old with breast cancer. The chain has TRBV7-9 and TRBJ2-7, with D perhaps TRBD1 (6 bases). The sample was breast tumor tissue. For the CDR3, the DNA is TGTGCCAGCAGCCTACAGGGTGTAATTTACGAGCAGTACTTC. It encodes CASSLQGVIYEQYF. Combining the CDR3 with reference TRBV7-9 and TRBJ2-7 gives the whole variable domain DTGVSQNPRHKITKRGQNVTFRCDPISEHNRLYWYRQTLGQGPEFLTYFQNEAQLEKSRLLSDRFSAERPKGSFSTLEIQRTEQGDSAMYLCASSLQGVIYEQYFGPGTRLTVT.